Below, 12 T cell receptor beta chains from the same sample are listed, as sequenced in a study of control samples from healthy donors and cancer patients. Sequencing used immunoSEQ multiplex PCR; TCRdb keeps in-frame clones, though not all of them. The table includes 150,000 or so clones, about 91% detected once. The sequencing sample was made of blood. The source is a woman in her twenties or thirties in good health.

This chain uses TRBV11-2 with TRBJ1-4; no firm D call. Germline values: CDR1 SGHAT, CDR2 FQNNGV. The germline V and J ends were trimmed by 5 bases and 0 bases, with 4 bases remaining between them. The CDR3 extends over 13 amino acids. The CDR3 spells CASSPSTNEKLFF. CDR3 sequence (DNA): TGTGCCAGCAGCCCCTCAACTAATGAAAAACTGTTTTTT.

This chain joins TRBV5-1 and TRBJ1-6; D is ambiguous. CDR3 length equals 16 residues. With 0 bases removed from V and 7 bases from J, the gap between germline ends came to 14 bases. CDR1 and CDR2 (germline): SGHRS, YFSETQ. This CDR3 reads CASSLDRANSNSPLHF. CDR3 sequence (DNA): TGCGCCAGCAGCTTGGATAGGGCTAACTCCAATTCACCCCTCCACTTT.

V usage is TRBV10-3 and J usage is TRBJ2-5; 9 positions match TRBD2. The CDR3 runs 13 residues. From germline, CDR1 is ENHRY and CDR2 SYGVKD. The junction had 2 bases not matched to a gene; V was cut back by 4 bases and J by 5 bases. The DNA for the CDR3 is TGTGCCATCAGTGCGAGCGGGGGGGAGACCCAGTACTTC. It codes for CAISASGGETQYF.

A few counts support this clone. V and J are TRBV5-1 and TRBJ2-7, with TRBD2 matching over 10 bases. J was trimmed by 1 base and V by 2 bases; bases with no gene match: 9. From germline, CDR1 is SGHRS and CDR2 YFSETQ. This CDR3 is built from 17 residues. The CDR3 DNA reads TGCGCCAGCAGCTTCCGTGGGACTAGCGCTTGTTCCTACGAGCAGTACGTC. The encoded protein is CASSFRGTSACSYEQYV.

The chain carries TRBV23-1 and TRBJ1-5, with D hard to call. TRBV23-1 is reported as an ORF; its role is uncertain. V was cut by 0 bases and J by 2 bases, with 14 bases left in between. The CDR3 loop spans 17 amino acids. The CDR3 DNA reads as TGCGCCAGCAGTCAATCGTTGTACAGTTGGTGCAATCAGCCCCAGCATTTT. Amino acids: CASSQSLYSWCNQPQHF.

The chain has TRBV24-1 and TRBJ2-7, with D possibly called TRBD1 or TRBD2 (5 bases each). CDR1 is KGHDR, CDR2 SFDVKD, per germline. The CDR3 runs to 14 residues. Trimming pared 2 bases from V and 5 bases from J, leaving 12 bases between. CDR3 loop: CATSDSSGDHEQYV. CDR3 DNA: TGTGCCACCAGTGATTCGTCCGGGGACCACGAGCAGTACGTC.

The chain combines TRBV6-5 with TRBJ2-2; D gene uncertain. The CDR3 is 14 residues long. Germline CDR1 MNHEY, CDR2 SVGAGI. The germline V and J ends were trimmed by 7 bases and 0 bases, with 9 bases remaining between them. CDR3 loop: CASTRLSNTGELFF. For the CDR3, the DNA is TGTGCCAGCACTCGCCTCTCGAACACCGGGGAGCTGTTTTTT.

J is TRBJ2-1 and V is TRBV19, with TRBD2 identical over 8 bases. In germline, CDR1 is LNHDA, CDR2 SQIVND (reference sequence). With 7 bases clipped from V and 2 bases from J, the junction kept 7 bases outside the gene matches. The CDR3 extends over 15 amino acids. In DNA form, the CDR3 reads TGTGCCAGTAACCGGGAGGGAAGGGCCTACAATGAGCAGTTCTTC. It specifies CASNREGRAYNEQFF.

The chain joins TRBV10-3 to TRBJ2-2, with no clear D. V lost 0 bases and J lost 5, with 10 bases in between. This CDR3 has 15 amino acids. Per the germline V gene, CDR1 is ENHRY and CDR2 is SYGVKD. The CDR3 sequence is CAISESIAGTGELFF. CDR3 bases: TGTGCCATCAGTGAGTCGATTGCTGGGACCGGGGAGCTGTTTTTT.

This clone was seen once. The DNA of the CDR3 is TGTGCCAGCAGTTTTGGGGTCACCGGGGAGCTGTTTTTT. It yields the protein CASSFGVTGELFF. The rearrangement links TRBV12-3 or TRBV12-4 to TRBJ2-2; D uncertain. The V end was cut by 3 bases, the J end by 4 bases, with 6 bases between. This CDR3 has 13 residues.

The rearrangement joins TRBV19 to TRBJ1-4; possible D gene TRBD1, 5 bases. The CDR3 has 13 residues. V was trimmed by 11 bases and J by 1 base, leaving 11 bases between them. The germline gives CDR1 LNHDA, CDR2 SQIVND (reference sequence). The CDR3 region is CAAGEGTNEKLFF. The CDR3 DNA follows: TGTGCCGCGGGGGAGGGAACTAATGAAAAACTGTTTTTT.

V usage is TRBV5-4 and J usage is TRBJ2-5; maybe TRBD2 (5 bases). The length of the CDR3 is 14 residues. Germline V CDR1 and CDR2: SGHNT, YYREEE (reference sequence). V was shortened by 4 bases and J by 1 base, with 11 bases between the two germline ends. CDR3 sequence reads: CASSVRTAQETQYF. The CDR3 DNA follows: TGTGCCAGCAGCGTGCGGACTGCCCAAGAGACCCAGTACTTC. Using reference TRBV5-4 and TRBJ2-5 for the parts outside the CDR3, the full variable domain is ETGVTQSPTHLIKTRGQQVTLRCSSQSGHNTVSWYQQALGQGPQFIFQYYREEENGRGNFPPRFSGLQFPNYSSELNVNALELDDSALYLCASSVRTAQETQYFGPGTRLLVL.